A selection of T cell receptor beta chains follows, all from one sample in a study of beta chain features in type 1 diabetes. Data came from immunoSEQ multiplex PCR; TCRdb stores just in-frame clones and leaves some out. This table holds 300,000 to 350,000 clones, roughly 8% found once. Sequencing was carried out using central memory CD4+ T cells from blood. Receptor source: a woman aged 18-29 years in good health. Both conserved end residues are part of each CDR3. Each record gives: J gene, V gene, D gene, clone size, CDR3 protein, CDR3 DNA. The D gene is left open where the match is weak. A clone size is listed for some rows: how often the clone was seen (once, few, many), or a class if it is expanded.

TRBJ1-4 | TRBV7-2 | . | . | CASSLSPGAEKLFF | TGTGCCAGCAGCTTAAGCCCGGGCGCTGAAAAACTGTTTTTT
TRBJ2-3 | TRBV28 | TRBD2 | . | CASSLGLAGETDTQYF | TGTGCCAGCAGCTTGGGACTAGCGGGGGAGACAGATACGCAGTATTTT
TRBJ1-2 | TRBV29-1 | TRBD1 | few | CSEGQAHYGYTF | TGCAGCGAGGGACAGGCCCACTATGGCTACACCTTC
TRBJ2-2 | TRBV4-2 | . | many | CASSQERITGELFF | TGTGCCAGCAGCCAAGAGAGGATCACCGGGGAGCTGTTTTTT
TRBJ2-1 | TRBV28 | . | . | CASSSEWSEQFF | TGTGCCAGCAGCTCAGAGTGGAGTGAGCAGTTCTTC
TRBJ2-2 | TRBV2 | . | few | CASSVRGDTGELFF | TGTGCCAGCAGTGTAAGGGGGGACACCGGGGAGCTGTTTTTT
TRBJ2-3 | TRBV27 | TRBD1 | . | CASSSHRGRTDTQYF | TGTGCCAGCAGTTCACACAGGGGGCGCACAGATACGCAGTATTTT
TRBJ2-7 | TRBV7-3 | . | many | CASSEGPYSYEQYF | TGTGCCAGCAGCGAGGGACCGTACTCCTACGAGCAGTACTTC
TRBJ2-2 | TRBV7-8 | . | . | CASSLGITGELFF | TGTGCCAGCAGCTTAGGGATCACCGGGGAGCTGTTTTTT
TRBJ2-1 | TRBV18 | . | many | CASSPWTPGNEQFF | TGTGCCAGCTCACCTTGGACACCTGGAAATGAGCAGTTCTTC
TRBJ2-1 | TRBV6-5 | . | . | CASSYLSRGYNEQFF | TGTGCCAGCAGTTACCTGTCACGGGGCTACAATGAGCAGTTCTTC
TRBJ2-7 | TRBV18 | TRBD2 | . | CASSPSRSGGGYEQYF | TGTGCCAGCTCACCTTCGAGGAGCGGGGGAGGATACGAGCAGTACTTC
TRBJ2-1 | TRBV2 | . | few | CASSPTGLDEQFF | TGTGCCAGCAGTCCCACAGGGTTGGATGAGCAGTTCTTC
TRBJ2-7 | TRBV7-2 | . | . | CASSLSQGYEQYF | TGTGCCAGCAGCTTATCCCAGGGCTACGAGCAGTACTTC